The 5 T cell receptor beta chains given below trace back to one sample, sequenced in a study of identical twins. TCRdb called the 5' RACE reads again in MiXCR, with one record for every CDR3 protein. The data contain 690,000 or so distinct CDR3 sequences, 5.5% to 6.5% of them seen just once; the ten biggest clones take up approximately 2%. The sequencing sample was made of naive T cells sorted from blood. The origin of the receptors is a man between 18 and 35 years old in good health.

The chain uses TRBV3-1 and TRBJ2-5; a weak D match, TRBD2 (6 bases). Trimming shortened V by 6 bases and J by 1 base, and 15 bases separated the two germline ends. CDR3 length: 15 residues. Germline CDR1 reads LGHDT; CDR2 reads YNNKEL (reference sequence). CDR3 DNA: TGTGCCAGCAGTCCCAATAGCGGAAGCCAAGAGACCCAGTACTTC. This sequence encodes CASSPNSGSQETQYF.

In its sample, this clonotype was seen many times. The chain uses TRBV5-1 and TRBJ2-5; possible D gene TRBD2, 6 bases. The CDR3 consists of 13 residues. The germline gives CDR1 SGHRS, CDR2 YFSETQ. The V and J ends lost 7 bases and 4 bases respectively, with 14 bases between them. The CDR3 region is CASRVDGGETQYF. CDR3 DNA: TGCGCCAGCCGTGTGGACGGGGGAGAGACCCAGTACTTC.

This clonotype was counted many times. The chain is built from TRBV12-3 or TRBV12-4 and TRBJ2-1, with D tentatively TRBD2 (6 bases). The CDR3 is made up of 14 amino acids. With 3 bases removed from V and 7 bases from J, the gap between germline ends came to 13 bases. CDR3 bases: TGTGCCAGCAGTTTTGCGGGATTGGGTAATGAGCAGTTCTTC. Translating it yields CASSFAGLGNEQFF.

This clonotype was counted ten times or more. The CDR3 reads CASSQDSGQEDYEQFF. The CDR3 DNA reads as TGCGCCAGCAGCCAAGACTCCGGGCAGGAGGACTATGAGCAGTTCTTC. This chain connects TRBV4-3 to TRBJ2-1, with D maybe TRBD2 (5 bases). Deletions cut 0 bases from V and 8 bases from J, with 17 bases between. CDR3 size: 16 residues. Per the germline V gene, CDR1 is LGHNA and CDR2 is YSLEER.

At least ten counts were recorded for this clonotype. The chain links TRBV12-3 or TRBV12-4 to TRBJ2-7; D not resolved. The CDR3 extends over 14 amino acids. V lost 3 bases and J lost 7, with 16 bases in between. CDR3 residues: CASSLGMGLREQYV. The CDR3 region has the DNA TGTGCCAGCAGTTTGGGGATGGGTTTGAGAGAGCAGTACGTC.